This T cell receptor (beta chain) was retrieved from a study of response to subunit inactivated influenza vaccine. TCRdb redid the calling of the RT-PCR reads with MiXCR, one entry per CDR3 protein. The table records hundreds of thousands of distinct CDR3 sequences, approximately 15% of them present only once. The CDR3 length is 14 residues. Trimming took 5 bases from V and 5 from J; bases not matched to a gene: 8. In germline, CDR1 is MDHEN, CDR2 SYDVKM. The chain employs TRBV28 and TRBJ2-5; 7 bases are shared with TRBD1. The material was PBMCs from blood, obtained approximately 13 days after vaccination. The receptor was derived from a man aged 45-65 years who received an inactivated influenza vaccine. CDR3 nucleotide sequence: TGTGCCAGCAGTCCGACAGGGAGTATGGAGACCCAGTACTTC. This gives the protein CASSPTGSMETQYF.